This T cell receptor (beta chain) was observed in a study of response to subunit inactivated influenza vaccine (dated by TCRdb to 2016 to 2019). For the wider study: Deep quantitative T cell receptor repertoire profiling was used in the study to track responses to a trivalent subunit inactivated influenza vaccine.

What the study reported, not specific to this receptor: The authors suggested that each seasonal influenza vaccination may recruit only a limited number of new T cells.

The table lists this clonotype with many counts. Its antigen is currently not known. Per-base quality was not reported, and no clone a single base away is much larger than it. The germline V gene supplies CDR1 KGHDR and CDR2 SFDVKD. Germline trimming amounts to 4 bases on V and 6 bases on J, with 7 as the count of junction bases outside the gene matches. There are 17 amino acids in the CDR3, from cysteine to phenylalanine inclusive. CDR3 DNA only is kept here, 51 bases in frame from base 1. The protocol used for the library was RT-PCR. The sample was run on an Illumina HiSeq 2500. In-frame beta chains were kept once TCRdb had trimmed the public reads at Q25 with fastp and called clones with MiXCR. All rows with the same CDR3 protein become a single entry with the most common DNA and genes. This sample has roughly 700,000 distinct CDR3 sequences in its table, and roughly 13% of those were observed once. Of the sample, around 7.3% is held by the ten largest clones.

Sequencing used PBMCs from blood, obtained approximately 15 days before vaccination. In this chain, TRBV24-1 is recombined with TRBJ2-3, with 15 central nucleotides matching TRBD2. The TCR sequence derives from a man aged 50-60 years who received an inactivated influenza vaccine. Donor details come from another sample of the same person, matched by shared clones. The nucleotide sequence reads as follows: TGTGCCACCAGTGACCCACTGGGACTAGCGGGGGGCGATACGCAGTATTTT. This gives the protein CATSDPLGLAGGDTQYF.